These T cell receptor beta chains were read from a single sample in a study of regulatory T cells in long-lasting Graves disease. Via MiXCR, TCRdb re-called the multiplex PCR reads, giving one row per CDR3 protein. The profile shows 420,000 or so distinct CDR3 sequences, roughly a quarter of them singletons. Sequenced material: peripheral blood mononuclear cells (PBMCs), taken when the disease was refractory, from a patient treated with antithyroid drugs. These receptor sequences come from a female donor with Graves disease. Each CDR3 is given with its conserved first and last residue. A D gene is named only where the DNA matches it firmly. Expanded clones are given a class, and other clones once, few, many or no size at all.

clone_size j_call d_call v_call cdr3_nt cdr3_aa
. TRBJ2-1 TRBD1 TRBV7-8 TGTGCCAGCAGCTTAGCCCGGGACAGGGAAGAGAAGCAGTTCTTC CASSLARDREEKQFF
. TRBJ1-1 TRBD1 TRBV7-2 TGTGCCAGCAGCTTGACAGGGCGAATCACTGAAGCTTTCTTT CASSLTGRITEAFF
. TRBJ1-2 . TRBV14 TGTGCCAGCACCCCCTTGGGAGCCTATGGCTACACCTTC CASTPLGAYGYTF
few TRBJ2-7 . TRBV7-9 TGTGCCAGCAGCGAAAGGACGGTATACGAGCAGTACTTC CASSERTVYEQYF
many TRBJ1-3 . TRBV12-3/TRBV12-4 TGTGCCAGCAGTTTGACAGCTGGAAACACCATATATTTT CASSLTAGNTIYF
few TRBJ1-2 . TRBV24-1 TGTGCCACCAGTGGCGGACGGGTTTACACCTTC CATSGGRVYTF
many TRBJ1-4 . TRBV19 TGTGCCAGTAGTAAGGCCGTCACAACTAATGAAAAACTGTTTTTT CASSKAVTTNEKLFF
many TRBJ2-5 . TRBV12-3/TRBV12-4 TGTGCCAGCAGTTTAGCCGGCACTGGTATACAAGAGACCCAGTACTTC CASSLAGTGIQETQYF
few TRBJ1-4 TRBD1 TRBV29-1 TGCAGCGTTGGGGACAGCAATAATGAAAAACTGTTTTTT CSVGDSNNEKLFF
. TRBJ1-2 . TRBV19 TGTGCCAGTAGCAACCCGCCACAAAGTACGGTTGGCTACACCTTC CASSNPPQSTVGYTF
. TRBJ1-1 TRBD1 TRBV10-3 TGTGCCATCAGTGAGACACAGGGGAGAGACACTGAAGCTTTCTTT CAISETQGRDTEAFF
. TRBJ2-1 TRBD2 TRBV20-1 TGCAGTACCGATAGCGGGACCCACAATGAGCAGTTCTTC CSTDSGTHNEQFF
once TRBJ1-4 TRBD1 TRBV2 TGTGCCAGTGGGTCCGGGACAGATAATGAAAAACTGTTTTTT CASGSGTDNEKLFF
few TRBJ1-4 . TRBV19 TGTGCCAGTAGCACTTTCCGGGGAACTAATGAAAAACTGTTTTTT CASSTFRGTNEKLFF
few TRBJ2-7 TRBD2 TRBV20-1 TGCAGTGCTAGAGAGGGCGTAGCGGGAGAGAGGTACGAGCAGTACTTC CSAREGVAGERYEQYF
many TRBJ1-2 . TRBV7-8 TGTGCCAGCAGCCTCAGACAGGCGATTATCTATGGCTACACCTTC CASSLRQAIIYGYTF
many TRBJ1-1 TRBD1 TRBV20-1 TGCAGTGCTCTACTCGGAGGGGGCGCGGTCACTGAAGCTTTCTTT CSALLGGGAVTEAFF
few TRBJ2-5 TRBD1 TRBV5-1 TGCGCCAGCAGCTCGACGGACAGGGGAGAGACCCAGTACTTC CASSSTDRGETQYF
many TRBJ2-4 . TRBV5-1 TGCGCCAGCAGCCCTGAGGGGGGAGACATTCAGTACTTC CASSPEGGDIQYF